The next 15 T cell receptor beta chains were all read from a single sample in a study of post-analysis software for immune sequencing data. These receptors' antigens are unknown. Regarding the study as a whole: TRBV segments more frequent in patients than in controls numbered a few and included TRBV5-6, TRBV5-1 and TRBV20-1.

Unique molecular identifiers featured in each of the TCR beta cDNA libraries. MiXCR, run by TCRdb on the PCR reads, gives a single entry per CDR3 protein. The table shows roughly 540,000 distinct CDR3 sequences, with around a third occurring only once. Source material: blood. The receptors here all came from a girl under 18 with multiple sclerosis.

V gene TRBV9 combines with J gene TRBJ1-6; TRBD1 might be the D (5 bases). The length of the CDR3 is 16 residues. CDR1 and CDR2 from the germline V gene are SGDLS and YYNGEE. Between the trimmed V and J ends, which lost 2 bases and 9 bases, there was a span of 18 bases. The CDR3 DNA sequence: TGTGCCAGCAGCGTGGGGGACGGGATCGGGGGTTCACCCCTCCACTTT. Protein sequence: CASSVGDGIGGSPLHF.

The V call is TRBV7-2, the J call TRBJ2-7, with 8 positions matching TRBD2. The J call may be in error: the DNA end matches TRBJ2-5 better. The CDR3 length is 15 residues. Germline values: CDR1 SGHTA, CDR2 FQGNSA. The CDR3 region has the DNA TGTGCCAGCAGCCCCCGACTAGCGCCGCCGGGGACCCAGTACTTC. This sequence encodes CASSPRLAPPGTQYF.

This chain links TRBV9 with TRBJ2-7; no firm D call. The V end lost 4 bases, the J end lost 6 bases, and 14 bases lay between the germline ends. The CDR3 covers 13 residues. Germline V CDR1 and CDR2: SGDLS, YYNGEE. The CDR3 nucleotides read TGTGCCAGCAGCTCCGACATCCGCGGCGAGCAGTACTTC. Protein sequence: CASSSDIRGEQYF.

This clonotype was observed a handful of times. The V and J genes are TRBV5-6 and TRBJ1-4; possibly TRBD1 for D (6 bases). CDR3 length: 15 residues. The ends were cut back, 3 bases at V and 7 bases at J, with 16 bases in the middle. Per the germline V gene, CDR1 is SGHDT and CDR2 is YYEEEE. The CDR3 sequence: CASSSFRGWGEKLFF. The CDR3 nucleotides are TGTGCCAGCAGCTCCTTCAGGGGATGGGGTGAAAAACTGTTTTTT.

With regard to this clonotype: A much larger clone is a single base away; this may be a read error. V gene TRBV29-1 combines with J gene TRBJ2-7; D call uncertain. There are 13 residues in the CDR3. CDR1 SQVTM and CDR2 ANQGSEA come from the germline V gene. The CDR3 here is CNVAYSQAYEQYF. In nucleotides, the CDR3 is TGCAACGTTGCGTATAGCCAAGCCTACGAGCAGTACTTC.

This chain connects TRBV10-1 to TRBJ2-3; 7 bases are a match to TRBD2. From germline, CDR1 is WNHNN and CDR2 SYGVQD (reference sequence). The V segment lost 4 bases and the J segment 1 base; nucleotides outside the gene matches: 8. The CDR3 sequence is 16 residues long. CDR3 sequence reads: CASSGGGLAGTDTQYF. CDR3 sequence (DNA): TGCGCCAGCAGTGGTGGAGGGCTAGCGGGCACAGATACGCAGTATTTT.

This clonotype has just a few counts. The V and J genes are TRBV12-3 or TRBV12-4 and TRBJ2-4, with D possibly being TRBD2 (6 bases). Between the trimmed V and J ends, which lost 8 bases and 0 bases, there was a span of 14 bases. The CDR3 has 15 residues. CDR3 coding DNA: TGTGCCAGCGGGCCGGGGGTCCTAGCCAAAAACATTCAGTACTTC. This encodes CASGPGVLAKNIQYF.

The table lists this clonotype with a few counts. This rearrangement joins TRBV12-3 or TRBV12-4 to TRBJ1-1; 7 nucleotides match TRBD1. The V gene end was trimmed by 3 bases and the J gene end by 1 base; junction bases not matched to a gene: 11. The CDR3 consists of 17 residues. The CDR3: CASSLAWTGTENTEAFF. The CDR3 bases are TGTGCCAGCAGTTTGGCTTGGACCGGGACAGAGAACACTGAAGCTTTCTTT.

A single count supports this clonotype. The genes are TRBV3-1 and TRBJ2-7; no reliable D call. Trimming removed 1 base at V and 1 base at J, with 14 bases between. Germline CDR1 LGHDT, CDR2 YNNKEL (reference sequence). This CDR3 spans 16 amino acids. The chain's CDR3 is CASSQVTGGTSYEQYF. The CDR3 region has the DNA TGTGCCAGCAGCCAAGTTACTGGCGGCACATCCTACGAGCAGTACTTC.

Only one count was recorded for this clonotype. The CDR3 loop reads CASSVETTNEKLFF. CDR3 in DNA: TGCGCCAGCAGCGTCGAGACAACTAATGAAAAACTGTTTTTT. The chain is built from TRBV5-1 and TRBJ1-4; D is unclear. Trimming shortened V by 4 bases and J by 0 bases, and 7 bases separated the two germline ends. This CDR3 comprises 14 residues. Germline CDR1 is SGHRS and CDR2 is YFSETQ.

The V call is TRBV21-1, the J call TRBJ2-4; TRBD1 is the table's D call and was not checked against the DNA. TRBV21-1 is classified as a pseudogene. This CDR3 comprises 12 residues. The chain's CDR3 is CASTDPRASQYF. The CDR3, as DNA: TGTGCCAGCACCGACCCCCGTGCCTCCCAGTACTTC.

This chain links TRBV7-9 with TRBJ2-2; TRBD1 agrees at 7 bases. Looked up from germline, CDR1 is SEHNR and CDR2 is FQNEAQ (reference sequence). The trim removed 6 bases at V and 4 bases at J, leaving 11 bases unmatched. This CDR3 spans 16 amino acids. CDR3 bases: TGTGCCAGCAGACGTAAGGGACAGAGACTCACCGGGGAGCTGTTTTTT. Encoded protein: CASRRKGQRLTGELFF.

About this clonotype: The missing conserved phenylalanine or tryptophan at the end of this CDR3 makes a read error likely. This chain joins TRBV6-2 or TRBV6-3 and TRBJ2-7; no clear D gene. This CDR3 contains 11 residues. Per the germline V gene, CDR1 is MNHEY and CDR2 is SVGEGT. Trimming stripped 5 bases from V and 3 bases from J, with 5 bases between. CDR3 nucleotide sequence: TGTGCCAGCAGTCAGATCTACGAGCAGTACTGC. Translated, it gives CASSQIYEQYC.

This clonotype occurred a few times. The chain joins TRBV20-1 to TRBJ1-2; perhaps TRBD1 as D (6 bases). Trimming left V 4 bases short and J 1 base short, with 19 bases between. Germline V gene lookup returns CDR1 DFQATT and CDR2 SNEGSKA (reference sequence). The CDR3 totals 16 residues. CDR3 nucleotides: TGCAGTGCTACAACCAGTAGGGGGGCGGGTAACTATGGCTACACCTTC. Amino acids: CSATTSRGAGNYGYTF.

V usage is TRBV3-1 and J usage is TRBJ2-4; the D is unclear. Germline assignment: CDR1 LGHDT and CDR2 YNNKEL (reference sequence). V lost 1 base to trimming and J lost 0 bases, with 10 bases between them. There are 16 residues in the CDR3. In DNA, the CDR3 is TGTGCCAGCAGCCAAGGGCCTCCCCGAGCCAAAAACATTCAGTACTTC. Residues: CASSQGPPRAKNIQYF.